The rows below give T cell receptor beta chains drawn from one sample of a study of blood T cell repertoires in COVID-19. Only in-frame clones appear in the TCRdb table, and some are missing; sequencing was by immunoSEQ multiplex PCR. The sample holds about 300,000 clones, about 85% seen once. Sequencing used PBMCs or T cells enriched from blood (not recorded which). These receptors all stem from a woman aged 25 to 39 who had recovered from COVID-19. CDR3s include the opening cysteine and the closing phenylalanine or tryptophan. Each record gives: V gene, J gene, clone size, D gene, CDR3 protein, CDR3 DNA. The D gene is left open where the match is weak. Rows may omit the clone size; those that give it use once, few, many or a size class.

v_gene: TRBV24-1; j_gene: TRBJ2-3; abundance: -; d_gene: TRBD2; CDR3aa: CATGERGSTDTQYF; CDR3nt: TGTGCCACCGGGGAGCGGGGGAGTACAGATACGCAGTATTTT
v_gene: TRBV6-5; j_gene: TRBJ2-1; abundance: -; d_gene: -; CDR3aa: CASKGIGNEQFF; CDR3nt: TGTGCCTCTAAGGGGATCGGTAATGAGCAGTTCTTC
v_gene: TRBV6-2/TRBV6-3; j_gene: TRBJ1-2; abundance: -; d_gene: -; CDR3aa: CASSGQGGHGYTF; CDR3nt: TGTGCCAGCAGCGGGCAGGGAGGTCATGGCTACACCTTC
v_gene: TRBV2; j_gene: TRBJ1-1; abundance: -; d_gene: -; CDR3aa: CASNDLEAFF; CDR3nt: TGTGCCAGCAATGACCTAGAAGCTTTCTTT
v_gene: TRBV6-5; j_gene: TRBJ1-2; abundance: -; d_gene: -; CDR3aa: CASTSSSPYGYTF; CDR3nt: TGTGCCAGCACGAGTTCGAGCCCCTATGGCTACACCTTC
v_gene: TRBV6-5; j_gene: TRBJ2-1; abundance: -; d_gene: -; CDR3aa: CASGQRHYNEQFF; CDR3nt: TGTGCCAGCGGACAGCGCCACTACAATGAGCAGTTCTTC
v_gene: TRBV2; j_gene: TRBJ1-1; abundance: -; d_gene: -; CDR3aa: CASRFAGGLTEAFF; CDR3nt: TGTGCCAGCAGATTCGCGGGGGGGCTCACTGAAGCTTTCTTT
v_gene: TRBV11-2; j_gene: TRBJ1-4; abundance: -; d_gene: TRBD1; CDR3aa: CASSSGQGSEKLFF; CDR3nt: TGTGCCAGCAGCTCGGGACAGGGTAGTGAAAAACTGTTTTTT
v_gene: TRBV25-1; j_gene: TRBJ2-7; abundance: -; d_gene: TRBD1; CDR3aa: CASSEGGQLYEQYF; CDR3nt: TGTGCCAGCAGTGAAGGGGGACAGCTCTACGAGCAGTACTTC
v_gene: TRBV4-2; j_gene: TRBJ1-6; abundance: -; d_gene: -; CDR3aa: CASSPGQTNSPLHF; CDR3nt: TGTGCCAGCAGCCCCGGACAGACTAATTCACCCCTCCACTTT
v_gene: TRBV29-1; j_gene: TRBJ1-1; abundance: -; d_gene: -; CDR3aa: CSVGDWNTEAFF; CDR3nt: TGCAGCGTCGGGGACTGGAACACTGAAGCTTTCTTT
v_gene: TRBV27; j_gene: TRBJ2-7; abundance: -; d_gene: -; CDR3aa: CASSRTETSYEQYF; CDR3nt: TGTGCCAGCTCCCGGACAGAAACTTCCTACGAGCAGTACTTC
v_gene: TRBV5-1; j_gene: TRBJ2-7; abundance: -; d_gene: TRBD1; CDR3aa: CASSQGQISYEQYF; CDR3nt: TGCGCCAGCAGCCAGGGACAGATATCCTACGAGCAGTACTTC
v_gene: TRBV30; j_gene: TRBJ2-7; abundance: -; d_gene: -; CDR3aa: CAWSVANYEQYF; CDR3nt: TGTGCCTGGAGTGTGGCAAACTACGAGCAGTACTTC
v_gene: TRBV5-6; j_gene: TRBJ2-5; abundance: -; d_gene: -; CDR3aa: CASSSIVQETQYF; CDR3nt: TGTGCCAGCAGCTCCATTGTCCAAGAGACCCAGTACTTC
v_gene: TRBV30; j_gene: TRBJ1-2; abundance: -; d_gene: TRBD1; CDR3aa: CAWRSTGAWGYTF; CDR3nt: TGTGCCTGGAGATCGACAGGGGCTTGGGGCTACACCTTC
v_gene: TRBV19; j_gene: TRBJ1-5; abundance: -; d_gene: TRBD1; CDR3aa: CASSNGLRGRGQPQHF; CDR3nt: TGTGCCAGTAGTAACGGTTTGAGGGGGCGAGGTCAGCCCCAGCATTTT
v_gene: TRBV29-1; j_gene: TRBJ2-1; abundance: -; d_gene: TRBD1; CDR3aa: CSVLRDRTYNEQFF; CDR3nt: TGCAGCGTCCTCCGGGACAGGACCTACAATGAGCAGTTCTTC
v_gene: TRBV5-1; j_gene: TRBJ1-5; abundance: -; d_gene: TRBD1; CDR3aa: CASSAGTGFNQPQHF; CDR3nt: TGCGCCAGCAGCGCCGGGACAGGATTCAATCAGCCCCAGCATTTT
v_gene: TRBV24-1; j_gene: TRBJ2-7; abundance: -; d_gene: -; CDR3aa: CATSDRSGSEQYF; CDR3nt: TGTGCCACCAGTGACCGATCGGGGTCCGAGCAGTACTTC
v_gene: TRBV20-1; j_gene: TRBJ1-5; abundance: -; d_gene: TRBD1; CDR3aa: CSASARTGLQPQHF; CDR3nt: TGCAGTGCTAGTGCCCGGACAGGGCTTCAGCCCCAGCATTTT
v_gene: TRBV7-9; j_gene: TRBJ2-6; abundance: -; d_gene: -; CDR3aa: CASSYQGRESGANVLTF; CDR3nt: TGTGCCAGCAGCTACCAAGGAAGGGAGTCTGGGGCCAACGTCCTGACTTTC
v_gene: TRBV3-1/TRBV3-2; j_gene: TRBJ2-2; abundance: -; d_gene: -; CDR3aa: CASSHRTGELFF; CDR3nt: TGTGCCAGCAGCCACCGTACCGGGGAGCTGTTTTTT
v_gene: TRBV5-1; j_gene: TRBJ2-3; abundance: -; d_gene: TRBD1; CDR3aa: CASSLEGGSADTQYF; CDR3nt: TGCGCCAGCAGCTTGGAAGGGGGCTCGGCGGATACGCAGTATTTT
v_gene: TRBV2; j_gene: TRBJ2-1; abundance: -; d_gene: TRBD2; CDR3aa: CASSEDLAGMGNEQFF; CDR3nt: TGTGCCAGCAGTGAAGATCTAGCGGGGATGGGCAATGAGCAGTTCTTC
v_gene: TRBV5-1; j_gene: TRBJ2-7; abundance: -; d_gene: TRBD1; CDR3aa: CASSPDPGTGDPYEQYF; CDR3nt: TGCGCCAGCAGCCCGGACCCCGGGACAGGGGACCCCTACGAGCAGTACTTC
v_gene: TRBV28; j_gene: TRBJ2-3; abundance: -; d_gene: TRBD1; CDR3aa: CASSSSRDRGRRDTQYF; CDR3nt: TGTGCCAGCAGCTCGTCCCGGGACAGGGGGAGACGGGATACGCAGTATTTT
v_gene: TRBV5-4; j_gene: TRBJ1-6; abundance: -; d_gene: -; CDR3aa: CASSLASRGPEDYSPLHF; CDR3nt: TGTGCCAGCAGCTTGGCCTCCCGCGGCCCCGAGGACTATTCACCCCTCCACTTT
v_gene: TRBV6-2/TRBV6-3; j_gene: TRBJ2-3; abundance: -; d_gene: -; CDR3aa: CASSYSMFGDSISGTDTQYF; CDR3nt: TGTGCCAGCAGTTACTCGATGTTTGGGGACTCAATTTCGGGAACAGATACGCAGTATTTT
v_gene: TRBV11-2; j_gene: TRBJ2-6; abundance: -; d_gene: -; CDR3aa: CASSTTGSGANVLTF; CDR3nt: TGTGCCAGCAGTACCACAGGGTCTGGGGCCAACGTCCTGACTTTC
v_gene: TRBV3-1/TRBV3-2; j_gene: TRBJ1-6; abundance: once; d_gene: -; CDR3aa: CASSQGQRNSPLHF; CDR3nt: TGTGCCAGCAGCCAAGGCCAGCGGAATTCACCCCTCCACTTT
v_gene: TRBV7-2; j_gene: TRBJ1-1; abundance: -; d_gene: TRBD1; CDR3aa: CASSPKGTGGGNTEAFF; CDR3nt: TGTGCCAGCAGCCCAAAAGGGACAGGGGGCGGGAACACTGAAGCTTTCTTT
v_gene: TRBV2; j_gene: TRBJ1-2; abundance: -; d_gene: -; CDR3aa: CASSWDTGSHGYTF; CDR3nt: TGTGCCAGCAGTTGGGACACAGGGAGCCATGGCTACACCTTC
v_gene: TRBV3-1/TRBV3-2; j_gene: TRBJ1-1; abundance: few; d_gene: -; CDR3aa: CASSPRARNTEAFF; CDR3nt: TGTGCCAGCAGCCCGCGGGCGCGGAACACTGAAGCTTTCTTT
v_gene: TRBV10-3; j_gene: TRBJ1-5; abundance: -; d_gene: TRBD1; CDR3aa: CAISDGRGQGNQPQHF; CDR3nt: TGTGCCATCAGTGACGGGAGAGGACAGGGCAATCAGCCCCAGCATTTT
v_gene: TRBV4-3; j_gene: TRBJ1-1; abundance: -; d_gene: -; CDR3aa: CASSQDLSGGAWGTEAFF; CDR3nt: TGCGCCAGCAGCCAAGATCTGTCGGGGGGCGCTTGGGGCACTGAAGCTTTCTTT
v_gene: TRBV7-2; j_gene: TRBJ1-1; abundance: -; d_gene: -; CDR3aa: CASSYSNTEAFF; CDR3nt: TGTGCCAGCAGCTACTCTAACACTGAAGCTTTCTTT
v_gene: TRBV6-5; j_gene: TRBJ1-6; abundance: -; d_gene: -; CDR3aa: CASSDTGFRPLHF; CDR3nt: TGTGCCAGCAGCGATACAGGTTTTAGGCCCCTCCACTTT
v_gene: TRBV7-9; j_gene: TRBJ1-1; abundance: -; d_gene: -; CDR3aa: CASSWDGGLNFF; CDR3nt: TGTGCCAGCAGCTGGGACGGGGGGCTAAATTTCTTT
v_gene: TRBV5-4; j_gene: TRBJ1-1; abundance: -; d_gene: -; CDR3aa: CASSTEQGFRRTEAFF; CDR3nt: TGTGCCAGCAGCACCGAACAGGGTTTTCGAAGGACTGAAGCTTTCTTT
v_gene: TRBV11-3; j_gene: TRBJ1-5; abundance: -; d_gene: -; CDR3aa: CASSLTGRVGNQPQHF; CDR3nt: TGTGCCAGCAGCTTAACGGGCAGGGTGGGCAATCAGCCCCAGCATTTT
v_gene: TRBV19; j_gene: TRBJ2-7; abundance: -; d_gene: -; CDR3aa: CASSETGLGEQYF; CDR3nt: TGTGCCAGTAGTGAGACAGGCCTGGGCGAGCAGTACTTC
v_gene: TRBV7-3; j_gene: TRBJ1-1; abundance: few; d_gene: -; CDR3aa: CASSFRSDTEAFF; CDR3nt: TGTGCCAGCAGCTTCCGCTCGGACACTGAAGCTTTCTTT
v_gene: TRBV7-2; j_gene: TRBJ2-7; abundance: -; d_gene: -; CDR3aa: CASSRDTSSYEQYF; CDR3nt: TGTGCCAGCAGCCGGGACACCAGCTCCTACGAGCAGTACTTC
v_gene: TRBV9; j_gene: TRBJ2-3; abundance: -; d_gene: TRBD2; CDR3aa: CASSPTSGGAPDTQYF; CDR3nt: TGTGCCAGCAGCCCAACTAGCGGGGGGGCACCAGATACGCAGTATTTT
v_gene: TRBV5-1; j_gene: TRBJ2-7; abundance: -; d_gene: TRBD1; CDR3aa: CASSRTYRGPEPYEQYF; CDR3nt: TGCGCCAGCAGCCGTACCTACAGGGGGCCTGAACCCTACGAGCAGTACTTC
v_gene: TRBV2; j_gene: TRBJ1-5; abundance: -; d_gene: TRBD1; CDR3aa: CASRTDRSNQPQHF; CDR3nt: TGTGCCAGCAGAACGGACAGGAGCAATCAGCCCCAGCATTTT
v_gene: TRBV27; j_gene: TRBJ1-5; abundance: -; d_gene: -; CDR3aa: CASSLIRDVDQPQHF; CDR3nt: TGTGCCAGCAGTTTAATCAGGGATGTCGATCAGCCCCAGCATTTT
v_gene: TRBV7-2; j_gene: TRBJ1-3; abundance: -; d_gene: TRBD1; CDR3aa: CASSSGQGSGNTIYF; CDR3nt: TGTGCCAGCAGCTCGGGACAGGGCTCTGGAAACACCATATATTTT
v_gene: TRBV3-1/TRBV3-2; j_gene: TRBJ1-4; abundance: -; d_gene: -; CDR3aa: CASSQDGNPGEKLFF; CDR3nt: TGTGCCAGCAGCCAAGATGGCAACCCGGGAGAAAAACTGTTTTTT
v_gene: TRBV6-2/TRBV6-3; j_gene: TRBJ1-1; abundance: -; d_gene: -; CDR3aa: CASSSAPRGTEAFF; CDR3nt: TGTGCCAGCAGCTCCGCCCCCCGAGGCACTGAAGCTTTCTTT
v_gene: TRBV2; j_gene: TRBJ1-4; abundance: -; d_gene: -; CDR3aa: CASSPIYEKLFF; CDR3nt: TGTGCCAGCAGTCCCATTTATGAAAAACTGTTTTTT
v_gene: TRBV4-3; j_gene: TRBJ2-7; abundance: -; d_gene: -; CDR3aa: CASSQDDSYEQYF; CDR3nt: TGCGCCAGCAGCCAAGATGACAGCTACGAGCAGTACTTC
v_gene: TRBV27; j_gene: TRBJ1-5; abundance: -; d_gene: TRBD1; CDR3aa: CASTPFQGAGQPQHF; CDR3nt: TGTGCCAGCACCCCCTTCCAGGGGGCCGGGCAGCCCCAGCATTTT